The 16 T cell receptor beta chains given below trace back to one sample, sequenced in a study of blood T cell repertoires in COVID-19 (dated by TCRdb to between 2020 and 2021). To prepare the library, the immunoSEQ multiplex PCR assay was applied. Entries here come from immuneACCESS through TCRdb and include only in-frame sequences with V and J called. Some clones fail to appear in such tables; in the studies checked, an unresolved V gene covers under half of the shortfall, and the cause of the remainder is unknown. The sample contains about 58,000 clones, 88% of them found a single time. The top ten clonotypes cover roughly 8% of the sample. The sequenced sample was peripheral blood. These receptor sequences come from a woman in her 70s with active COVID-19.

The sample holds one count of this clone. The chain employs TRBV10-3 and TRBJ2-7; maybe TRBD2 (5 bases). The CDR3 loop spans 14 amino acids. Germline-derived CDR1 and CDR2 are ENHRY and SYGVKD. The V and J ends lost 3 bases and 6 bases respectively, with 15 bases between them. CDR3 nucleotide sequence: TGTGCCATCAGTGAACGGCAGGACTCGGGCGAGCAGTACTTC. Encoded protein: CAISERQDSGEQYF.

V is TRBV6-2 or TRBV6-3 and J is TRBJ2-7; 8 nucleotides line up with TRBD1. This CDR3 has 18 residues. V shed 2 bases and J 3 bases; nucleotides not matched to a gene: 15. Germline loops: CDR1 MNHEY, CDR2 SVGEGT. For the CDR3, the DNA is TGTGCCAGCAGTTACCCTGACAGGGGAAAATTGCGGCTCTACGAGCAGTACTTC. As protein: CASSYPDRGKLRLYEQYF.

This chain connects TRBV2 to TRBJ2-7; TRBD2 matches 7 bases. The CDR3 extends over 17 amino acids. Trimming cost V 5 bases and J 4 bases; bases outside gene matches: 17. From germline, CDR1 is SNHLY and CDR2 FYNNEI. The CDR3 DNA sequence: TGTGCCAGCAGTCCTCACGCTGGGGAGGGCTCCCGGTACGAGCAGTACTTC. Translating gives CASSPHAGEGSRYEQYF.

V gene TRBV9 combines with J gene TRBJ2-7; 11 bases are shared with TRBD1. J gave up 4 bases and V 4 bases, and 10 bases lay outside the gene matches. The germline V gene has CDR1 SGDLS and CDR2 YYNGEE. This CDR3 is built from 16 residues. This CDR3 is CASSPHPGQGVYEQYF. The CDR3 region has the DNA TGTGCCAGCAGCCCCCACCCGGGACAGGGGGTTTACGAGCAGTACTTC.

This chain joins TRBV5-4 and TRBJ2-7, with D possibly matching TRBD1 (5 bases). This CDR3 comprises 14 residues. Germline V gene sequence: CDR1 SGHNT, CDR2 YYREEE (reference sequence). V was trimmed by 3 bases and J by 5 bases, leaving 15 bases between them. CDR3 sequence: CASSSPVGADEQYF. As DNA, the CDR3 is TGTGCCAGCAGCTCCCCGGTTGGGGCTGACGAGCAGTACTTC.

V is TRBV13 and J is TRBJ1-2; D remains ambiguous. This CDR3 region has 15 residues. CDR1 and CDR2 from the germline V gene are PRHDT and FYEKMQ (reference sequence). Trimming took off 4 bases at V and 4 bases at J, with 16 bases between the two ends. The CDR3 loop is CASSSLDSFGYGYTF. In DNA form, the CDR3 reads TGTGCCAGCAGCTCCTTGGACTCCTTCGGCTATGGCTACACCTTC.

This chain links TRBV10-1 with TRBJ2-7, with unresolved D. Between the trimmed V and J ends, which lost 3 bases and 1 base, there was a span of 13 bases. This CDR3 is 15 amino acids long. Germline V gene data show CDR1 as WNHNN and CDR2 as SYGVQD (reference sequence). The CDR3 here is CASSDERPGSYEQYF. CDR3 sequence (DNA): TGCGCCAGCAGTGACGAGAGGCCCGGGTCCTACGAGCAGTACTTC.

V is TRBV28 and J is TRBJ2-1; TRBD2 agrees at 7 bases. The CDR3 contains 15 residues. Germline V CDR1 and CDR2: MDHEN, SYDVKM. After removal of 2 bases from V and 6 bases from J, the junction contained 7 bases not matched to a gene. The CDR3 is CASSLGGSVLNEQFF. The CDR3 DNA follows: TGTGCCAGCAGTTTAGGCGGGAGTGTACTCAATGAGCAGTTCTTC.

J is TRBJ1-1 and V is TRBV7-3; 10 bases align to TRBD1. The V gene end was trimmed by 2 bases and the J gene end by 3 bases; junction bases not matched to a gene: 6. The CDR3 runs 16 residues. Looked up from germline, CDR1 is SGHTA and CDR2 is FQGTGA. CDR3 loop: CASSLGTGVGDTEAFF. CDR3 DNA: TGTGCCAGCAGCTTAGGGACAGGGGTCGGGGACACTGAAGCTTTCTTT.

The chain uses TRBV7-6 and TRBJ2-3; D is perhaps TRBD2 (5 bases). V was trimmed by 3 bases and J by 3 bases, leaving 10 bases between them. Germline assignment: CDR1 SGHVS and CDR2 FNYEAQ. The CDR3 contains 14 residues. CDR3 bases: TGTGCCAGCAGCTTGGCGGGTGTTACAGATACGCAGTATTTT. Its translation: CASSLAGVTDTQYF.

This sequence joins TRBV6-6 and TRBJ2-7; 9 bases agree with TRBD1. The CDR3 contains 13 residues. J lost 7 bases, V lost 6 bases, and 7 bases had no gene match. The germline V gene has CDR1 MNHNY and CDR2 SVGAGI (reference sequence). The CDR3 here is CASSDRGEWEQYF. The DNA for the CDR3 is TGTGCCAGCAGCGACAGGGGGGAATGGGAGCAGTACTTC.

The chain combines TRBV18 with TRBJ1-1, with TRBD1 as a possible D gene (5 bases). This CDR3 comprises 15 residues. CDR1 KGHSH and CDR2 LQKENI come from the germline V gene. Deletions cut 0 bases from V and 10 bases from J, with 18 bases between. CDR3 coding DNA: TGTGCCAGCTCACCACCGGGGGGAGGCAGGTCAACAGCTTTCTTT. This translates into CASSPPGGGRSTAFF.

The rearrangement uses TRBV5-6 and TRBJ2-2; maybe TRBD1 (6 bases). Germline V gene lookup returns CDR1 SGHDT and CDR2 YYEEEE. CDR3 length: 16 residues. V dropped 6 bases and J dropped 2 bases, with 17 bases sitting between them. The CDR3 protein is CASTSLEQGNTGELFF. CDR3 in DNA: TGTGCCAGCACCAGCTTGGAACAGGGAAACACCGGGGAGCTGTTTTTT.

The chain recombines TRBV5-1 with TRBJ2-2, with D possibly TRBD1 on 6 matching bases. Germline V gene lookup returns CDR1 SGHRS and CDR2 YFSETQ. V lost 4 bases and J 5 bases, leaving 18 bases between the germline ends. The CDR3 runs to 16 residues. CDR3 nucleotide sequence: TGCGCCAGCAGCCCCGTGATGGGGGCGCGGACCGGGGAGCTGTTTTTT. Translated, it gives CASSPVMGARTGELFF. Together with reference TRBV5-1 and TRBJ2-2, the CDR3 gives the full variable domain: KAGVTQTPRYLIKTRGQQVTLSCSPISGHRSVSWYQQTPGQGLQFLFEYFSETQRNKGNFPGRFSGRQFSNSRSEMNVSTLELGDSALYLCASSPVMGARTGELFFGEGSRLTVL.

This chain joins TRBV18 and TRBJ1-4, with 7 bases identical to TRBD1. This CDR3 contains 15 residues. The V gene's germline CDR1 is KGHSH and CDR2 LQKENI. V was clipped by 8 bases and J by 4 bases; unmatched bases: 10. The CDR3 DNA sequence: TGTGCCAGCACCTCAGGGACAGATATTAATGAAAAACTGTTTTTT. It yields the protein CASTSGTDINEKLFF.

This clone was found once. The chain employs TRBV2 and TRBJ2-7, with 11 bases lining up with TRBD2. V lost 6 bases, J lost 4 bases, and 5 bases stayed unmatched. Germline lookup yields CDR1 SNHLY and CDR2 FYNNEI. The CDR3 totals 14 residues. CDR3 in amino acids: CASRGLADTYEQYF. CDR3 bases: TGTGCCAGCAGGGGACTAGCGGATACTTACGAGCAGTACTTC.